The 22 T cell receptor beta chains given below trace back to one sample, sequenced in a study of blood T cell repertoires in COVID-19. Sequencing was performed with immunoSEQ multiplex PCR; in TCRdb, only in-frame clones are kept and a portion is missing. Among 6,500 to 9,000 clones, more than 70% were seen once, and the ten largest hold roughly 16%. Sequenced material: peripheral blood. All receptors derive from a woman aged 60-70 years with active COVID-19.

The DNA of the CDR3 is TGTGCCAGCGCCGGGGACAGGGGAAGGAACACTGAAGCTTTCTTT. Amino acids: CASAGDRGRNTEAFF. V usage is TRBV18 and J usage is TRBJ1-1, with 10 bases that match TRBD1. The junction had 7 bases not matched to a gene; V was cut back by 8 bases and J by 1 base. Germline V gives CDR1 KGHSH, CDR2 LQKENI. This CDR3 comprises 15 residues. Drawing the rest from reference TRBV18 and TRBJ1-1, the complete variable domain is NAGVMQNPRHLVRRRGQEARLRCSPMKGHSHVYWYRQLPEEGLKFMVYLQKENIIDESGMPKERFSAEFPKEGPSILRIQQVVRGDSAAYFCASAGDRGRNTEAFFGQGTRLTVV.

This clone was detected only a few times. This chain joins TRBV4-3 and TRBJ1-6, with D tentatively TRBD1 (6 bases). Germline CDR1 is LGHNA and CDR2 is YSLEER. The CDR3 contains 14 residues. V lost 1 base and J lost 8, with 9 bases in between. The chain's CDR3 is CASSQGAGDSPLHF. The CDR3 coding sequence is TGCGCCAGCAGCCAAGGGGCAGGGGATTCACCCCTCCACTTT.

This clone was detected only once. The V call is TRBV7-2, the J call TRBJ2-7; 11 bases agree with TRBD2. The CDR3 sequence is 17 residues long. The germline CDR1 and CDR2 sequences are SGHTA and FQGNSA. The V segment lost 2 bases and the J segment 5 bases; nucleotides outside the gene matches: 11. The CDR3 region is CASSLFVALAGGDEQYF. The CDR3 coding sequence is TGTGCCAGCAGCTTATTCGTGGCGCTAGCGGGGGGTGACGAGCAGTACTTC.

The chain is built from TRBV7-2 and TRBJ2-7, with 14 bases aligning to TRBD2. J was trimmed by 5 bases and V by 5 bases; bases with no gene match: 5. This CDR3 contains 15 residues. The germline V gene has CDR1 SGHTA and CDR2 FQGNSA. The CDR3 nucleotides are TGTGCCAGCAGCCTCCCGGGACTAGCGGGGGACGAGCAGTACTTC. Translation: CASSLPGLAGDEQYF.

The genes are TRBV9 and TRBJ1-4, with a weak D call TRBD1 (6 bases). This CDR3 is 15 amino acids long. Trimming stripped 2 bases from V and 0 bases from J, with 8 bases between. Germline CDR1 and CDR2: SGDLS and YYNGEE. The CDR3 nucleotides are TGTGCCAGCAGCGTCCGGACAGCAACTAATGAAAAACTGTTTTTT. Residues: CASSVRTATNEKLFF.

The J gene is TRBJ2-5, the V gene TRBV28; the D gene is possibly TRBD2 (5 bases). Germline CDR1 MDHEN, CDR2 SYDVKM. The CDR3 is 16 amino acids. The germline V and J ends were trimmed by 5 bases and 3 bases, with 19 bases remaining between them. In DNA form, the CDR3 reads TGTGCCAGCAGTCCCCCCGTACCGGGAACAAAAGAGACCCAGTACTTC. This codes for CASSPPVPGTKETQYF.

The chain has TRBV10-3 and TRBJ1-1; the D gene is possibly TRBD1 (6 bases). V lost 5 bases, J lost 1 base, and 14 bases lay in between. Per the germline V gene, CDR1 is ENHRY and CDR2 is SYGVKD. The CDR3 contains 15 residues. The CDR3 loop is CAISYSTGQNTEAFF. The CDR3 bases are TGTGCCATCAGTTACTCGACAGGACAGAACACTGAAGCTTTCTTT.

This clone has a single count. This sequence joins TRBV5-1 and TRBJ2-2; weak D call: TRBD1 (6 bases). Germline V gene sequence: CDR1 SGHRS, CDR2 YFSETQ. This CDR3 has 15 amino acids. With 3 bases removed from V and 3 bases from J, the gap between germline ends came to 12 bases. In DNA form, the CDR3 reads TGCGCCAGCAGCTCGACCCGGACAGACACCGGGGAGCTGTTTTTT. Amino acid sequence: CASSSTRTDTGELFF.

CDR3 nucleotides: TGCGCCAGCAGCCAAGCTTCCCCTTACAGGGCCGGGAACACTGAAGCTTTCTTT. Amino acids: CASSQASPYRAGNTEAFF. This chain joins TRBV4-3 and TRBJ1-1, with a possible D match to TRBD1 (6 bases). With 1 base removed from V and 1 base from J, the gap between germline ends came to 19 bases. There are 18 residues in the CDR3. CDR1 and CDR2 (germline): LGHNA, YSLEER.

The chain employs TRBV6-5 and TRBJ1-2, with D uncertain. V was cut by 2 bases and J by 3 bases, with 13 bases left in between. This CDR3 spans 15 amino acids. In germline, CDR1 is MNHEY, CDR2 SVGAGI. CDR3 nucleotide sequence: TGTGCCAGCAGTTACCAAGATATGGGCCACTATGGCTACACCTTC. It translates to CASSYQDMGHYGYTF.

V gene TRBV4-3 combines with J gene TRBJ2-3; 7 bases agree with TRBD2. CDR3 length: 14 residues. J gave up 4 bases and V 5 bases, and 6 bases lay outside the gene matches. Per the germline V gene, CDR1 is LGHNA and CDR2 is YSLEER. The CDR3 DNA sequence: TGCGCCAGCAGCTTTGGACTAGGGGCAGATACGCAGTATTTT. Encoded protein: CASSFGLGADTQYF.

CDR3 residues: CAWSRMANTGELFF. The CDR3 bases are TGTGCCTGGAGCAGGATGGCGAACACCGGGGAGCTGTTTTTT. The gene calls are TRBV30 and TRBJ2-2; no clear D gene. The CDR3 runs to 14 residues. Between the trimmed V and J ends, which lost 3 bases and 0 bases, there was a span of 8 bases. Per germline, CDR1 GTSNPN and CDR2 SVGIG (reference sequence).

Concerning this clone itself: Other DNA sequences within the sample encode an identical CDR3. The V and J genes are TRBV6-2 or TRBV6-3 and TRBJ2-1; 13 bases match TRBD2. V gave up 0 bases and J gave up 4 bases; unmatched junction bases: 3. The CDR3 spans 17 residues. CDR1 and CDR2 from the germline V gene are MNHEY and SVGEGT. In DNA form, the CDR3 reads TGTGCCAGCAGTTACTCTGGACTAGCGGGGGTTTACAATGAGCAGTTCTTC. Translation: CASSYSGLAGVYNEQFF.

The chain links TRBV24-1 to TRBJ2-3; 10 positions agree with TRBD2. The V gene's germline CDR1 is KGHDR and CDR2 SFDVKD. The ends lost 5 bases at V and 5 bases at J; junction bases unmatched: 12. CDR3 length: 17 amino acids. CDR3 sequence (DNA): TGTGCCACCAGTGGAGTGGCTAGCGGGGGTAATAAAGATACGCAGTATTTT. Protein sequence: CATSGVASGGNKDTQYF.

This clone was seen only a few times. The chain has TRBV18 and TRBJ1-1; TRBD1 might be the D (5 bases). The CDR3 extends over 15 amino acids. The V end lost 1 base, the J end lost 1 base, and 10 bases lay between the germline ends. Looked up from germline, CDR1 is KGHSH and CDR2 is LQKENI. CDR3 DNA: TGTGCCAGCTCACCACGAAGGGGCCAGAACACTGAAGCTTTCTTT. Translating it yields CASSPRRGQNTEAFF.

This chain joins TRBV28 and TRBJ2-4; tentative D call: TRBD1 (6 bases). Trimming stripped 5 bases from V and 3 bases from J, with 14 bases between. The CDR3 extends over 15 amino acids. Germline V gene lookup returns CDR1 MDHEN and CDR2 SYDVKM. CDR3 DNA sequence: TGTGCCAGCAGTCCCCAGACAGGAAACAAAAACATTCAGTACTTC. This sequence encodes CASSPQTGNKNIQYF.

The CDR3 DNA is TGTGCCTGGAGGTTCTCTAGCGGGGAGCTGTTTTTT. Encoded protein: CAWRFSSGELFF. This sequence joins TRBV30 and TRBJ2-2; D is ambiguous. Trimming shortened V by 3 bases and J by 7 bases, and 9 bases separated the two germline ends. This CDR3 comprises 12 residues. Germline values: CDR1 GTSNPN, CDR2 SVGIG (reference sequence).

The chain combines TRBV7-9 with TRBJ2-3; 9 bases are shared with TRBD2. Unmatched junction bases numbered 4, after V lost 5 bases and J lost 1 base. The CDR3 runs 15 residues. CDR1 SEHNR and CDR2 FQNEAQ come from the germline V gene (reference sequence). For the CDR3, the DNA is TGTGCCAGCAGCCGCCAGCGGGGGGGCACAGATACGCAGTATTTT. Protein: CASSRQRGGTDTQYF.

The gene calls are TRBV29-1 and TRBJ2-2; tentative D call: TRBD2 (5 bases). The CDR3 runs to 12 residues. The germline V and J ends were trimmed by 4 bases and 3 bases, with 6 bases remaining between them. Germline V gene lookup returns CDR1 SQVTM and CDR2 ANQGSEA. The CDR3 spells CSVAEDTGELFF. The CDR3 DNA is TGCAGCGTTGCGGAGGACACCGGGGAGCTGTTTTTT.

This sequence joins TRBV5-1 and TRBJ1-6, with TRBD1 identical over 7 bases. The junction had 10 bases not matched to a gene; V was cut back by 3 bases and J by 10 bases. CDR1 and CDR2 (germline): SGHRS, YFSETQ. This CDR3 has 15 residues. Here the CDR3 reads CASSSATGSRSPLHF. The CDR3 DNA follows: TGCGCCAGCAGCTCAGCGACAGGGAGCCGCTCACCCCTCCACTTT.

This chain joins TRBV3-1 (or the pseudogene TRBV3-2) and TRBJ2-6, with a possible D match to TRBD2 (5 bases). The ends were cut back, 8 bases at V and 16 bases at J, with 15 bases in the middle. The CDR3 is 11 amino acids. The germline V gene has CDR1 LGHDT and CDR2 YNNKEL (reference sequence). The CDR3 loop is CASGRGLVLTF. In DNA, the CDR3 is TGTGCCAGCGGAAGAGGGCTAGTTCTGACTTTC.

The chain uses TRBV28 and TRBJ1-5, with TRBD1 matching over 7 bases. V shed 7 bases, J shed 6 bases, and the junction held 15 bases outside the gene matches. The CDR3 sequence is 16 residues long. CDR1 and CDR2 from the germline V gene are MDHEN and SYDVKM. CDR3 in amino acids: CASTKGGQARGQPQHF. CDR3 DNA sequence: TGTGCCAGCACCAAGGGTGGACAGGCGCGGGGTCAGCCCCAGCATTTT.